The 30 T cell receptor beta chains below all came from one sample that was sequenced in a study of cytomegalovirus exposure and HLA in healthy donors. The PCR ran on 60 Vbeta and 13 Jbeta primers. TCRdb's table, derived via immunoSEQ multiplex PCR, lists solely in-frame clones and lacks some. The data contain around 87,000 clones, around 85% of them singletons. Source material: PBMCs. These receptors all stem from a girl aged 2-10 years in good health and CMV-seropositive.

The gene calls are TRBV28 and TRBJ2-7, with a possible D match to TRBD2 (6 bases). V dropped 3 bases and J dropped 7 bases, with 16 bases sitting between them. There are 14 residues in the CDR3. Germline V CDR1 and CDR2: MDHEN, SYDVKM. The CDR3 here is CASSFVGLLQEQYF. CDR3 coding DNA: TGTGCCAGCAGTTTTGTGGGACTTCTACAGGAGCAGTACTTC.

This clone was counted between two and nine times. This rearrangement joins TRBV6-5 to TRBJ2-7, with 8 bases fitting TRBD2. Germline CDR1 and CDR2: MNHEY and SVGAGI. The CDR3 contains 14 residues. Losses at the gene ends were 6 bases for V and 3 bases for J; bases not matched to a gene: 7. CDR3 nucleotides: TGTGCCAGCAGCCACGGGACTAGGGACTACGAGCAGTACTTC. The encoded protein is CASSHGTRDYEQYF.

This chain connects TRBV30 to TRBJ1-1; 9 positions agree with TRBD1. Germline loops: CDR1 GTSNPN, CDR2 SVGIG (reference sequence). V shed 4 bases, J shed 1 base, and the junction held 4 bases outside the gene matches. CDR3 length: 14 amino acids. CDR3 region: CAWKGQGANTEAFF. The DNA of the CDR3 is TGTGCCTGGAAGGGACAGGGAGCGAACACTGAAGCTTTCTTT.

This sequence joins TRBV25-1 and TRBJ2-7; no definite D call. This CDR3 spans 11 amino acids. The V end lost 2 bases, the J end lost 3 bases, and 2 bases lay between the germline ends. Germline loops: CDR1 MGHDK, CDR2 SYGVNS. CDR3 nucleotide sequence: TGTGCCAGCAGTGAACACTACGAGCAGTACTTC. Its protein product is CASSEHYEQYF.

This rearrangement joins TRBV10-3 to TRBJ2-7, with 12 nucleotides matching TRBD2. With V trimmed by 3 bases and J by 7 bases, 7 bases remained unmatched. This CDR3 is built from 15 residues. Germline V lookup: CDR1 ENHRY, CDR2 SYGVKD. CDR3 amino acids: CAISDSSGRDREQYF. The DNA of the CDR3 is TGTGCCATCAGTGATTCTAGCGGGAGGGATCGAGAGCAGTACTTC.

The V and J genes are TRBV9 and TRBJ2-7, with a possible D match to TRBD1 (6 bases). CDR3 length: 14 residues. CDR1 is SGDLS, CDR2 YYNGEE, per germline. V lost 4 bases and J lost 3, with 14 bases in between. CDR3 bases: TGTGCCAGCAGCCCATCGGTGACAGGCTACGAGCAGTACTTC. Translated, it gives CASSPSVTGYEQYF.

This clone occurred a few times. The chain's CDR3 is CASSAGIYQPQHF. The DNA of the CDR3 is TGCGCCAGCAGTGCAGGGATCTATCAGCCCCAGCATTTT. The J gene is TRBJ1-5, the V gene TRBV10-2; D might be TRBD1 (5 bases). This CDR3 comprises 13 residues. The germline CDR1 and CDR2 sequences are WSHSY and SAAADI. Trimming took off 4 bases at V and 5 bases at J, with 9 bases between the two ends.

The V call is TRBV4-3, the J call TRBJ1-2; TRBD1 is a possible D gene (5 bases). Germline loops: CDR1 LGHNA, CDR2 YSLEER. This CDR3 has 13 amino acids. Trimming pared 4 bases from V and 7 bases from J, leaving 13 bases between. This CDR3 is CASSPGEAAGYTF. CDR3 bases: TGCGCCAGCAGCCCGGGGGAGGCCGCTGGCTACACCTTC.

CDR3 DNA: TGTGCCAGCAGTTTGATTTGGCGGGGCACGTACGAAAAACTGTTTTTT. This encodes CASSLIWRGTYEKLFF. The genes are TRBV28 and TRBJ1-4; possibly TRBD1 for D (5 bases). The CDR3 is 16 amino acids. Germline V gene lookup returns CDR1 MDHEN and CDR2 SYDVKM. The germline V and J ends were trimmed by 3 bases and 8 bases, with 19 bases remaining between them. Full variable domain (rest looked up from reference TRBV28 and TRBJ1-4): DVKVTQSSRYLVKRTGEKVFLECVQDMDHENMFWYRQDPGLGLRLIYFSYDVKMKEKGDIPEGYSVSREKKERFSLILESASTNQTSMYLCASSLIWRGTYEKLFFGSGTQLSVL.

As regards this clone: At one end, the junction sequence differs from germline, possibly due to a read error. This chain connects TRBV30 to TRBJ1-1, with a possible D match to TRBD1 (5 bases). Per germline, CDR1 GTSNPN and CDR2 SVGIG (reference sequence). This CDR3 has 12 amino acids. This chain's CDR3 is CAWKGSQPEAFF. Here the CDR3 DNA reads TGTGCCTGGAAGGGGTCTCAACCTGAGGCTTTCTTT.

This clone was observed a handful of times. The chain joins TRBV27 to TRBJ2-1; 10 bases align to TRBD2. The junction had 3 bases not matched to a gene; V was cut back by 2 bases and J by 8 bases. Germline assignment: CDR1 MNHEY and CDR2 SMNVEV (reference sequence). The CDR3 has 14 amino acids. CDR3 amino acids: CASSLLAGADEQFF. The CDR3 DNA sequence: TGTGCCAGCAGTTTACTAGCGGGAGCCGATGAGCAGTTCTTC.

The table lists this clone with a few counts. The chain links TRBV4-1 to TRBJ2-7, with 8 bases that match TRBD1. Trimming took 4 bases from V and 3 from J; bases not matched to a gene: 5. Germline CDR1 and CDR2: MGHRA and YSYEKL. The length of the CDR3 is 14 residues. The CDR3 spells CASSPQGQGYEQYF. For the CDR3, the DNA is TGCGCCAGCAGCCCCCAAGGACAGGGCTACGAGCAGTACTTC.

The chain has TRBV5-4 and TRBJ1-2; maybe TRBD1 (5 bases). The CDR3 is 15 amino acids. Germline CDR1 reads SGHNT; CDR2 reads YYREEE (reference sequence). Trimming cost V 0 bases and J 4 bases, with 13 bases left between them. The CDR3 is CASSLEAGPGYGYTF. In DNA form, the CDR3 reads TGTGCCAGCAGCTTGGAGGCGGGGCCGGGCTATGGCTACACCTTC.

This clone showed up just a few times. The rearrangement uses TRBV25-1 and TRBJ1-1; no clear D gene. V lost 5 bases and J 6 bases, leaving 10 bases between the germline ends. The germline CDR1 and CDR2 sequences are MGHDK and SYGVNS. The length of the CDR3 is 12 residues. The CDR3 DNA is TGTGCCAGCAGTACGAGGCTTTCTGAAGCTTTCTTT. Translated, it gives CASSTRLSEAFF.

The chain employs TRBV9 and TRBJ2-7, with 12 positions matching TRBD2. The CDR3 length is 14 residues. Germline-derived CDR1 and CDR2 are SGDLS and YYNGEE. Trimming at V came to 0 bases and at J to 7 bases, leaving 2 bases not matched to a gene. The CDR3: CASSVETSGSEQYF. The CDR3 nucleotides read TGTGCCAGCAGCGTAGAGACTAGCGGGAGTGAGCAGTACTTC. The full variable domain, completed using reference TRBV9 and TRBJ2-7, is DSGVTQTPKHLITATGQRVTLRCSPRSGDLSVYWYQQSLDQGLQFLIQYYNGEERAKGNILERFSAQQFPDLHSELNLSSLELGDSALYFCASSVETSGSEQYFGPGTRLTVT.

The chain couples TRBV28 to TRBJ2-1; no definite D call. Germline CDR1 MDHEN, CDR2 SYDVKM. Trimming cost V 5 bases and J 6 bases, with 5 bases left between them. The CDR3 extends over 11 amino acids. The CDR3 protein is CASSPFNEQFF. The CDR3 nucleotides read TGTGCCAGCAGTCCATTCAATGAGCAGTTCTTC.

CDR3 protein: CSAGGGDNEQFF. CDR3 coding DNA: TGCAGCGCGGGGGGCGGGGACAATGAGCAGTTCTTC. V and J are TRBV29-1 and TRBJ2-1; tentative D call: TRBD2 (7 bases). Trimming took off 7 bases at V and 5 bases at J, with 12 bases between the two ends. Germline CDR1 SQVTM, CDR2 ANQGSEA. The CDR3 totals 12 residues.

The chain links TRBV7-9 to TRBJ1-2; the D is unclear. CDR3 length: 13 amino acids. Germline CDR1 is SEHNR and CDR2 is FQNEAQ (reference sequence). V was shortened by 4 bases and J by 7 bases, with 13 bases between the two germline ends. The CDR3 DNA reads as TGTGCCAGCAGCTCCCGGGCAGAGGGTGGCTACACCTTC. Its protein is CASSSRAEGGYTF.

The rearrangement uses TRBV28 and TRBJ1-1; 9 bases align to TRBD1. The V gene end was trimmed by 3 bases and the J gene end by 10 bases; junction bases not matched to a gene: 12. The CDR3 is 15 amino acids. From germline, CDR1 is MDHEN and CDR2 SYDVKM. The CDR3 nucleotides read TGTGCCAGCAGTTTCCCCAACCCCGGGGGACAGGGAGCTTTCTTT. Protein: CASSFPNPGGQGAFF.

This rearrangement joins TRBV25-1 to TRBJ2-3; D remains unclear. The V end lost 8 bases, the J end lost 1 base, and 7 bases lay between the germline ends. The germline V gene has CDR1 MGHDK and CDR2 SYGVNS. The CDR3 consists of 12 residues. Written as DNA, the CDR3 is TGTGCCAGCCGAGCCGGCACAGATACGCAGTATTTT. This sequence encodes CASRAGTDTQYF.

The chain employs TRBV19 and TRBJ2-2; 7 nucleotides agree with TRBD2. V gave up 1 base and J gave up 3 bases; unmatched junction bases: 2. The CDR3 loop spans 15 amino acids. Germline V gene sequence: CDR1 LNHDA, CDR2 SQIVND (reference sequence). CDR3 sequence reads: CASSIVREDTGELFF. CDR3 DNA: TGTGCCAGTAGTATAGTACGGGAGGACACCGGGGAGCTGTTTTTT.

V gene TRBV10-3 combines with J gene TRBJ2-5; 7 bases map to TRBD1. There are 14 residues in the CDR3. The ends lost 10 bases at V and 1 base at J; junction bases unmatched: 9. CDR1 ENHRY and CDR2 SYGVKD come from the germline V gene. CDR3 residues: CATSQWDSQETQYF. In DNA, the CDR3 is TGTGCCACCTCCCAATGGGACAGCCAAGAGACCCAGTACTTC.

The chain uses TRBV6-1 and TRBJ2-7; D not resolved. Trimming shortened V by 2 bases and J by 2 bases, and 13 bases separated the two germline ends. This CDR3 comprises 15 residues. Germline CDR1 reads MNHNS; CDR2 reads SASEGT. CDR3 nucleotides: TGTGCCAGCAGTGAAATGGAGTCGGCTCCCTACGAGCAGTACTTC. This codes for CASSEMESAPYEQYF.

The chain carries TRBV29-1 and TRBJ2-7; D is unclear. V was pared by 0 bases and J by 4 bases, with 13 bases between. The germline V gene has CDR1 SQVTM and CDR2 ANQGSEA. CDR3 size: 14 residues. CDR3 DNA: TGCAGCGTTGAAGAACCGCACACCGGGTACGAGCAGTACTTC. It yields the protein CSVEEPHTGYEQYF.

In DNA form, the CDR3 reads TGTGCCAGCAGCAACCCCAGACCGAAGATGACAGGTCACGCTGAAGCTTTCTTT. Its translation is CASSNPRPKMTGHAEAFF. The V gene is TRBV13, the J gene TRBJ1-1, with a possible D match to TRBD1 (6 bases). Germline CDR1 and CDR2: PRHDT and FYEKMQ (reference sequence). CDR3 length: 18 residues. V was trimmed by 5 bases and J by 6 bases, leaving 28 bases between them.

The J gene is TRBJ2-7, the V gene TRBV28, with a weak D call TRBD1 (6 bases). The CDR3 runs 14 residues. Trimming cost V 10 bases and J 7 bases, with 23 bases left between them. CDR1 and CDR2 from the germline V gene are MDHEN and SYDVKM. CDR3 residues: CATEGRDTWLEQYF. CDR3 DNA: TGTGCCACCGAGGGACGGGACACCTGGCTAGAGCAGTACTTC.

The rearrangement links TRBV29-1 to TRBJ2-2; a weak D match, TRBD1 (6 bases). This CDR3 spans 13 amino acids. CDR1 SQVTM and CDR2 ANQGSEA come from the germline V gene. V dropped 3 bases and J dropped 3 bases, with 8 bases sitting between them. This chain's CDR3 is CSVDRGDTGELFF. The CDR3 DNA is TGCAGCGTTGACAGGGGTGACACCGGGGAGCTGTTTTTT.

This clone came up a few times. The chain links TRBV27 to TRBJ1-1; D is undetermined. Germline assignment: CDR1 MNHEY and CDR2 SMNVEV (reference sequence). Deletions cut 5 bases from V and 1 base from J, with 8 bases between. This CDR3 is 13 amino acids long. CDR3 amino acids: CASSLLKNTEAFF. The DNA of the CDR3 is TGTGCCAGCAGTCTACTGAAGAACACTGAAGCTTTCTTT.

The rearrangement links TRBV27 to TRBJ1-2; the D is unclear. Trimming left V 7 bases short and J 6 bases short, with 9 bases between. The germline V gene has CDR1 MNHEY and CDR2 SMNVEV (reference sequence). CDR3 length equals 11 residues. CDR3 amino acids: CASNGGDGYTF. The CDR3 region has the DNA TGTGCCAGCAATGGAGGCGATGGCTACACCTTC.

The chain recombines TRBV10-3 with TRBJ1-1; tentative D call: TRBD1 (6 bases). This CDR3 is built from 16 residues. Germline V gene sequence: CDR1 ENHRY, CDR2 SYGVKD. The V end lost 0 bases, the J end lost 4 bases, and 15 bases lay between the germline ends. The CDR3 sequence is CAISESSSGGGTEAFF. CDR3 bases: TGTGCCATCAGTGAGTCGAGTTCGGGGGGCGGCACTGAAGCTTTCTTT.